This is a list of T cell receptor beta chains from one sample in a study of cytomegalovirus exposure and HLA in healthy donors. Sequencing used immunoSEQ multiplex PCR; TCRdb keeps in-frame clones, though not all of them. The sample includes some 150,000 clones, around four fifths of them seen just once. Sequencing was done on a sample of PBMCs. These receptors all stem from a woman in her forties or fifties in good health and CMV-seropositive. The CDR3 runs from the conserved cysteine through the conserved F or W. A D gene is named only where the DNA matches it firmly. Clone sizes are given selectively: once, few, many, or a class where the clone is expanded.

d_gene: .
abundance: .
j_gene: TRBJ2-7
v_gene: TRBV19
CDR3nt: TGTGCCAGTAGTATCGCGGCAGGGTCGAGCTCCTACGAGCAGTACTTC
CDR3aa: CASSIAAGSSSYEQYF

d_gene: .
abundance: .
j_gene: TRBJ2-7
v_gene: TRBV6-5
CDR3nt: TGTGCCAGCAGTCCTCAGGGTAGCGGAGAGTACGAGCAGTACTTC
CDR3aa: CASSPQGSGEYEQYF

d_gene: .
abundance: .
j_gene: TRBJ1-6
v_gene: TRBV4-3
CDR3nt: TGCGCCAGCAGCATCACTTATAATTCACCCCTCCACTTT
CDR3aa: CASSITYNSPLHF

d_gene: .
abundance: .
j_gene: TRBJ2-1
v_gene: TRBV19
CDR3nt: TGTGCCAGTAGTATAGGACAGAGTTACAATGAGCAGTTCTTC
CDR3aa: CASSIGQSYNEQFF

d_gene: .
abundance: .
j_gene: TRBJ2-2
v_gene: TRBV4-3
CDR3nt: TGCGCCAGCAGCCAAGAATCCCACGGGGAGCTGTTTTTT
CDR3aa: CASSQESHGELFF

d_gene: .
abundance: .
j_gene: TRBJ2-1
v_gene: TRBV9
CDR3nt: TGTGCCAGCAGCGTACTAGCGAGGTTAGGTAATGAGCAGTTCTTC
CDR3aa: CASSVLARLGNEQFF

d_gene: .
abundance: few
j_gene: TRBJ2-2
v_gene: TRBV9
CDR3nt: TGTGCCAGCAGCGTCGGTGGGGAGCTGTTTTTT
CDR3aa: CASSVGGELFF

d_gene: .
abundance: once
j_gene: TRBJ1-5
v_gene: TRBV10-1
CDR3nt: TGCGCCAGCAGTGTATCCCGGGGACAGCCCCAGCATTTT
CDR3aa: CASSVSRGQPQHF

d_gene: .
abundance: .
j_gene: TRBJ1-1
v_gene: TRBV9
CDR3nt: TGTGCCAGCAGCCCGGGACACCCGAACACTGAAGCTTTCTTT
CDR3aa: CASSPGHPNTEAFF

d_gene: .
abundance: once
j_gene: TRBJ1-4
v_gene: TRBV30
CDR3nt: TGTGCCTGGAGTGTAGGGGACTCAGCAACTAATGAAAAACTGTTTTTT
CDR3aa: CAWSVGDSATNEKLFF

d_gene: TRBD1
abundance: few
j_gene: TRBJ1-3
v_gene: TRBV19
CDR3nt: TGTGCCAGTAGTTCGACAGGGTTAAGGAACACCATATATTTT
CDR3aa: CASSSTGLRNTIYF

d_gene: TRBD2
abundance: .
j_gene: TRBJ2-1
v_gene: TRBV2
CDR3nt: TGTGCCAGCAGTGTTTTCGAGTCTAGCGGGGCCCCTGAGCAGTTCTTC
CDR3aa: CASSVFESSGAPEQFF

d_gene: .
abundance: .
j_gene: TRBJ1-2
v_gene: TRBV7-8
CDR3nt: TGTGCCAGCAGCTTAGTTCCGGGGGGCTATGGCTACACCTTC
CDR3aa: CASSLVPGGYGYTF

d_gene: TRBD1
abundance: .
j_gene: TRBJ1-3
v_gene: TRBV7-9
CDR3nt: TGTGCCAGCAGAAGGGACAGCTCTGGAAACACCATATATTTT
CDR3aa: CASRRDSSGNTIYF

d_gene: TRBD2
abundance: .
j_gene: TRBJ2-3
v_gene: TRBV19
CDR3nt: TGTGCCAGTAGGACTAGCGGGAGGCGGGATACGCAGTATTTT
CDR3aa: CASRTSGRRDTQYF

d_gene: .
abundance: once
j_gene: TRBJ2-7
v_gene: TRBV2
CDR3nt: TGTGCCAGCAGTGTCCAGAACGAGCAGTACTTC
CDR3aa: CASSVQNEQYF

d_gene: .
abundance: .
j_gene: TRBJ1-1
v_gene: TRBV29-1
CDR3nt: TGCAGCGTTGGAGGGCGGGCTGAAGCTTTCTTT
CDR3aa: CSVGGRAEAFF

d_gene: TRBD1
abundance: .
j_gene: TRBJ1-3
v_gene: TRBV15
CDR3nt: TGTGCCACCAGCAGACCTCAGGGGGGACGCACTGGAAACACCATATATTTT
CDR3aa: CATSRPQGGRTGNTIYF

d_gene: TRBD1
abundance: few
j_gene: TRBJ1-2
v_gene: TRBV6-5
CDR3nt: TGTGCCAGTACAGGGGGTAACGGCTACACCTTC
CDR3aa: CASTGGNGYTF

d_gene: .
abundance: once
j_gene: TRBJ1-3
v_gene: TRBV12-5
CDR3nt: TGTGCTAGTGGTTTGGCACAGGCGGGAAACACCATATATTTT
CDR3aa: CASGLAQAGNTIYF

d_gene: TRBD1
abundance: .
j_gene: TRBJ1-2
v_gene: TRBV9
CDR3nt: TGTGCCAGCACCCCGCGACAGGGCTATGGCTACACCTTC
CDR3aa: CASTPRQGYGYTF

d_gene: TRBD2
abundance: once
j_gene: TRBJ2-3
v_gene: TRBV19
CDR3nt: TGTGCCAGTAGTAGACTAGCGGGAGTACCAGATACGCAGTATTTT
CDR3aa: CASSRLAGVPDTQYF

d_gene: .
abundance: .
j_gene: TRBJ2-4
v_gene: TRBV5-4
CDR3nt: TGTGCCAGCAGCTTGACAGGGTCCAAAAACATTCAGTACTTC
CDR3aa: CASSLTGSKNIQYF

d_gene: TRBD2
abundance: .
j_gene: TRBJ2-3
v_gene: TRBV7-9
CDR3nt: TGTGCCAGCAGCTTCCCTAGCGGGGGCACAGATACGCAGTATTTT
CDR3aa: CASSFPSGGTDTQYF

d_gene: .
abundance: .
j_gene: TRBJ2-5
v_gene: TRBV7-9
CDR3nt: TGTTCCAGCAGCCCTCAGGGGGGCCGAGCCTCCCAAGAGACCCAGTACTTC
CDR3aa: CSSSPQGGRASQETQYF

d_gene: TRBD2
abundance: .
j_gene: TRBJ2-7
v_gene: TRBV2
CDR3nt: TGTGCCAGCAGTAGACTAAAAAGCGGGAGCCTTTCCTACGAGCAGTACTTC
CDR3aa: CASSRLKSGSLSYEQYF

d_gene: .
abundance: .
j_gene: TRBJ2-3
v_gene: TRBV27
CDR3nt: TGTGCCAGCAGTTTATTAGGTCCGGTTGGGGGAGGAGGGAGCACAGATACGCAGTATTTT
CDR3aa: CASSLLGPVGGGGSTDTQYF

d_gene: .
abundance: .
j_gene: TRBJ1-3
v_gene: TRBV25-1
CDR3nt: TGTGCCAGCAGAGATGACAGATCTGGAAACACCATATATTTT
CDR3aa: CASRDDRSGNTIYF

d_gene: .
abundance: once
j_gene: TRBJ1-4
v_gene: TRBV27
CDR3nt: TGTGCCAGCCGACGGGGTTTGAGAGAAAAACTGTTTTTT
CDR3aa: CASRRGLREKLFF

d_gene: .
abundance: .
j_gene: TRBJ2-2
v_gene: TRBV28
CDR3nt: TGTGCCAGCAGTTTATTTGGGACAAGCTACACCGGGGAGCTGTTTTTT
CDR3aa: CASSLFGTSYTGELFF

d_gene: .
abundance: .
j_gene: TRBJ2-1
v_gene: TRBV6-6
CDR3nt: TGTGCCAGCAGTTACCCGACTAGGCCCGGGGATGAGCAGTTCTTC
CDR3aa: CASSYPTRPGDEQFF

d_gene: TRBD2
abundance: .
j_gene: TRBJ2-1
v_gene: TRBV5-4
CDR3nt: TGTGCCAGCAGCTTGAGTGGGGGGGGCTCCTACAATGAGCAGTTCTTC
CDR3aa: CASSLSGGGSYNEQFF

d_gene: TRBD1
abundance: .
j_gene: TRBJ2-7
v_gene: TRBV10-3
CDR3nt: TGTGCCATCAGTGAGTCGTGGACAGGGATTCAGACCTACGAGCAGTACTTC
CDR3aa: CAISESWTGIQTYEQYF

d_gene: TRBD2
abundance: .
j_gene: TRBJ2-2
v_gene: TRBV9
CDR3nt: TGTGCCAGCAGCCCCCGGAGCGGGAGTGGTCCCCCCGGGGAGCTGTTTTTT
CDR3aa: CASSPRSGSGPPGELFF

d_gene: TRBD2
abundance: .
j_gene: TRBJ2-7
v_gene: TRBV5-1
CDR3nt: TGCGCCAGCAGCGGGGGGGGTCCGGGACCGGGTTACGAGCAGTACTTC
CDR3aa: CASSGGGPGPGYEQYF

d_gene: .
abundance: .
j_gene: TRBJ1-2
v_gene: TRBV19
CDR3nt: TGTGCCAGTAGCCCTTGGACAGAAAAAACTAACTATGGCTACACCTTC
CDR3aa: CASSPWTEKTNYGYTF

d_gene: TRBD2
abundance: .
j_gene: TRBJ2-7
v_gene: TRBV27
CDR3nt: TGTGCCAGCTTCGGACTAGACGACTACGAGCAGTACTTC
CDR3aa: CASFGLDDYEQYF

d_gene: TRBD1
abundance: .
j_gene: TRBJ1-1
v_gene: TRBV19
CDR3nt: TGTGCCAGTAGTCGTCCGGTGGGACAGGGCGCTTTCTTT
CDR3aa: CASSRPVGQGAFF

d_gene: .
abundance: .
j_gene: TRBJ1-2
v_gene: TRBV5-8
CDR3nt: TGTGCCAGCAGCTTGGCCCGGCGGTTACGGGGCTATGGCTACACCTTC
CDR3aa: CASSLARRLRGYGYTF